The clone carrying this T cell receptor (beta chain) has only a few counts. Its antigen is unknown. The sample belongs to a study of blood T cells in healthy people across ages. Study-level findings and limits: Higher diversity and more naive CD4+ cells were features of long-lived donors, compared to aged donors. The study could not conclusively compare naive and antigen-experienced cells, given its unsorted PBMCs.

The authors ran a second PCR of 7 to 11 cycles using a sample-barcoded 5' primer and a J-beta primer mix. TCRdb redid the calling of the 5' RACE reads with MiXCR, one entry per CDR3 protein. This table has 1.5 million to 1.8 million distinct CDR3 sequences, approximately 43% appearing once. CDR3 length: 14 amino acids. V was pared by 5 bases and J by 1 base, with 8 bases between. This chain connects TRBV12-3 or TRBV12-4 to TRBJ2-2; possible D gene TRBD2, 5 bases. Sample: blood. The clonotype comes from a woman between 18 and 29 years old in good health. CDR3 sequence (DNA): TGTGCCAGCAGTGGTCGGGAGAACACCGGGGAGCTGTTTTTT. Its translation: CASSGRENTGELFF.